This entry lists 17 T cell receptor beta chains sequenced from one sample in a study of read filtering for tumor transcriptome and immune sequencing. Molecular barcoded adaptors covering alpha/delta and beta/gamma chains were used on around 400 ng RNA. TCRdb independently ran MiXCR on the reads; one entry per CDR3 protein. The table shows 130,000 or so distinct CDR3 sequences, with less than 15% occurring only once. Sequencing was carried out using a population of CD138-negative cells sorted from bone marrow. Receptor source: a donor older than 35 with multiple myeloma.

This clonotype was counted ten times or more. V gene TRBV7-3 combines with J gene TRBJ2-2, with no clear D. In germline, CDR1 is SGHTA, CDR2 FQGTGA. CDR3 size: 16 residues. The V and J ends lost 4 bases and 0 bases respectively, with 12 bases between them. The CDR3 DNA sequence: TGTGCCAGCAGCTCCAATTTAGGCGCGAACACCGGGGAGCTGTTTTTT. Protein: CASSSNLGANTGELFF.

For this clonotype: This is likely a read error, given that the CDR3 carries no conserved phenylalanine or tryptophan at its end. This rearrangement joins TRBV12-3 or TRBV12-4 to TRBJ2-1; D uncertain. Trimming removed 4 bases at V and 3 bases at J, with 4 bases between. This CDR3 spans 12 amino acids. As DNA, the CDR3 is TGTGCCAGCAGTTGGGACTACAATGAGCAGTTCCTC. Translated, it gives CASSWDYNEQFL.

In its sample, this clonotype was seen many times. This chain connects TRBV10-3 to TRBJ2-3; no firm D call. The V gene lost 3 bases and the J gene lost 2 bases, with 0 bases spanning the gap. This CDR3 comprises 11 residues. The germline V gene has CDR1 ENHRY and CDR2 SYGVKD. The CDR3 region has the DNA TGTGCCATCAGTGACACAGATACGCAGTATTTT. Translated: CAISDTDTQYF.

Only one count was recorded for this clonotype. A clone one base away is much larger, so this may be a read error. The V call is TRBV19, the J call TRBJ1-1; the D is unclear. Germline lookup yields CDR1 LNHDA and CDR2 SQIVND (reference sequence). CDR3 size: 16 residues. CDR3 in DNA: TGTGCCAGGAGTAAGTTGACATATAGCATGAACACTGAAGCTTTCTTT. Translation: CARSKLTYSMNTEAFF.

This clonotype was detected ten times or more. J is TRBJ2-1 and V is TRBV20-1; possible D gene TRBD2, 5 bases. Trimming cost V 4 bases and J 0 bases, with 13 bases left between them. Germline V gene lookup returns CDR1 DFQATT and CDR2 SNEGSKA (reference sequence). This CDR3 spans 15 amino acids. CDR3 nucleotides: TGCAGTGCTACCACGTGGGAGAGCTCCTACAATGAGCAGTTCTTC. Its protein product is CSATTWESSYNEQFF.

This clonotype was observed many times. V and J are TRBV7-9 and TRBJ2-7; 7 bases are shared with TRBD2. This CDR3 has 14 amino acids. Germline V CDR1 and CDR2: SEHNR, FQNEAQ (reference sequence). The V segment lost 1 base and the J segment 3 bases; nucleotides outside the gene matches: 3. This chain's CDR3 is CASSLEGGGYEQYF. For the CDR3, the DNA is TGTGCCAGCAGCTTAGAGGGCGGGGGCTACGAGCAGTACTTC.

This clonotype has at least ten counts. The chain carries TRBV5-5 and TRBJ2-6; TRBD1 matches at 7 bases. The CDR3 contains 15 residues. Per germline, CDR1 SGHKS and CDR2 YYEKEE (reference sequence). V was pared by 4 bases and J by 4 bases, with 5 bases of the junction left unmatched. The CDR3: CASSPRGSGANVLTF. Written as DNA, the CDR3 is TGTGCCAGCAGCCCCAGGGGGTCGGGGGCCAACGTCCTGACTTTC.

This clonotype has ten or more counts. The chain has TRBV11-2 and TRBJ2-1; 7 nucleotides align to TRBD2. Trimming cost V 8 bases and J 7 bases; bases outside gene matches: 11. CDR1 is SGHAT and CDR2 is FQNNGV in the germline V gene. The CDR3 is made up of 14 amino acids. The CDR3 nucleotides read TGTGCCAGCTTCCCGGGGGGAGGCCCAAATGAGCAGTTCTTC. This encodes CASFPGGGPNEQFF. The full variable domain, completed using reference TRBV11-2 and TRBJ2-1, is EAGVAQSPRYKIIEKRQSVAFWCNPISGHATLYWYQQILGQGPKLLIQFQNNGVVDDSQLPKDRFSAERLKGVDSTLKIQPAKLEDSAVYLCASFPGGGPNEQFFGPGTRLTVL.

This clonotype was recorded at least ten times. The chain has TRBV3-1 and TRBJ2-3; D is possibly TRBD1 (6 bases). V was trimmed by 4 bases and J by 1 base, leaving 9 bases between them. This CDR3 comprises 14 residues. CDR1 and CDR2 (germline): LGHDT, YNNKEL (reference sequence). CDR3 region: CASSRDTGTDTQYF. The CDR3 region has the DNA TGTGCCAGCAGCCGGGACACCGGCACAGATACGCAGTATTTT.

This clonotype was seen ten or more times. J is TRBJ2-1 and V is TRBV10-3, with no clear D. The CDR3 length is 11 residues. Germline CDR1 ENHRY, CDR2 SYGVKD. Trimming took off 6 bases at V and 6 bases at J, with 6 bases between the two ends. The CDR3 spells CAISVANEQFF. The CDR3, as DNA: TGTGCCATCAGCGTGGCCAATGAGCAGTTCTTC.

This clonotype has a handful of counts. A much more abundant neighbour one base away suggests this may be a read error. The gene calls are TRBV29-1 and TRBJ2-1, with TRBD2 matching over 7 bases. Per the germline V gene, CDR1 is SQVTM and CDR2 is ANQGSEA. The CDR3 extends over 15 amino acids. CDR3 sequence (DNA): TGCGGCGTAGTTTCTAGCGGAGGGGCATACAATGAGCAGTTCTTC. Protein product: CGVVSSGGAYNEQFF.

The sample holds many counts of this clonotype. The J gene is TRBJ2-1, the V gene TRBV25-1, with unresolved D. Germline V gene lookup returns CDR1 MGHDK and CDR2 SYGVNS. This CDR3 region has 15 residues. V lost 4 bases and J 1 base, leaving 11 bases between the germline ends. The CDR3 loop is CASSVLRPSYNEQFF. In nucleotides, the CDR3 is TGTGCCAGCAGTGTCCTAAGGCCTTCCTACAATGAGCAGTTCTTC.

This clonotype appeared a few times. The chain recombines TRBV30 with TRBJ1-1; D ambiguous. Germline CDR1 and CDR2: GTSNPN and SVGIG (reference sequence). Trimming removed 0 bases from V and 12 bases from J, with 14 bases in between. This CDR3 spans 12 amino acids. This CDR3 is CAWSVQIRIPFF. The CDR3 DNA reads as TGTGCCTGGAGTGTACAAATCAGGATCCCTTTCTTT.

There are many counts of this clonotype. The CDR3: CSVPQGSRQYF. The CDR3 nucleotides are TGCAGCGTACCACAGGGGTCGCGGCAGTACTTC. The J gene is TRBJ2-7, the V gene TRBV29-1, with TRBD1 matching 7 bases. CDR1 is SQVTM, CDR2 ANQGSEA, per germline. The CDR3 spans 11 residues. The V segment lost 6 bases and the J segment 9 bases; nucleotides outside the gene matches: 8.

This clonotype was counted many times. This chain connects TRBV18 to TRBJ2-3, with TRBD2 matching over 7 bases. J was trimmed by 4 bases and V by 1 base; bases with no gene match: 11. Per germline, CDR1 KGHSH and CDR2 LQKENI. This CDR3 spans 17 amino acids. The CDR3 loop reads CASSPRSDGRPPDTQYF. The CDR3 DNA reads TGTGCCAGCTCACCACGATCCGACGGGAGGCCCCCAGATACGCAGTATTTT.

A note on this clonotype: A read error is possible here, since a much larger clone lies one base away. The chain recombines TRBV20-1 with TRBJ2-1; tentative D call: TRBD2 (6 bases). The V and J ends lost 3 bases and 6 bases respectively, with 18 bases between them. Germline CDR1 is DFQATT and CDR2 is SNEGSKA (reference sequence). The CDR3 is 15 residues long. This CDR3 is CSASPPLRESNEQFF. The DNA for the CDR3 is TGCAGTGCTAGCCCGCCCCTACGGGAGTCCAATGAGCAGTTCTTC.

This clonotype was observed at least ten times. The final CDR3 position lacks the conserved phenylalanine or tryptophan, pointing to a likely read error. The J gene is TRBJ2-1, the V gene TRBV10-3, with D unclear. Germline-derived CDR1 and CDR2 are ENHRY and SYGVKD. The CDR3 sequence is 16 residues long. The germline V and J ends were trimmed by 2 bases and 1 base, with 12 bases remaining between them. This CDR3 reads CAISEPARASYNEQFS. As DNA, the CDR3 is TGTGCCATCAGTGAGCCGGCTAGGGCATCCTACAATGAGCAGTTCTCC.